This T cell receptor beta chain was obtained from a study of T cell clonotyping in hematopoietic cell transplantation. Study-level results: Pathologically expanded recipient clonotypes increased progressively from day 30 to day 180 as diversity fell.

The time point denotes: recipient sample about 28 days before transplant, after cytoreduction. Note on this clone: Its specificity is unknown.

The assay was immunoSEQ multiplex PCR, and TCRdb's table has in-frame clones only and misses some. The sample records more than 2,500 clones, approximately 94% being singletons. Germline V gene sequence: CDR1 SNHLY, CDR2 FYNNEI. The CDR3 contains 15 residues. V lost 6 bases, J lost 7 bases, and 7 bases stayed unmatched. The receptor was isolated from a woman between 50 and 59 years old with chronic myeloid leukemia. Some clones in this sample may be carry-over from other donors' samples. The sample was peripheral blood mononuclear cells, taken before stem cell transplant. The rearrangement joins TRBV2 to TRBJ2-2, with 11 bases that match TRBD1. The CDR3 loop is CASRPDRGRVGELFF. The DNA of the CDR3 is TGTGCCAGCAGGCCGGACAGGGGGCGCGTCGGGGAGCTGTTTTTT.